This TCR beta chain came from a study of CD8+CD57+ T cells in acquired aplastic anemia (dated by TCRdb to the late 2010s). Context from the whole study: DNA extracted from sorted CD4+ and CD8+ cells had a mean of roughly 3.4 ug, with a range of about 0.18 to 27.4 ug. CD8+CD57+ expansion was defined as frequency above the mean frequency observed in healthy subjects. Beyond this particular receptor, the publication reports: Nearly 30 CD8+ CDR3 sequences were found in both patients and controls but appeared to be highly expressed in patients and within the immunodominant clones of the patients. CD8+ Simpson's diversity did not differ significantly between patients and healthy controls (P=0.060).

Profiling of TCR beta VDJ combinations and CDR3 sequences used genomic DNA as the template. TCR repertoire sequencing was run on an Illumina HiSeq 2000. The original pipeline was this. Repertoires were assessed using TRBV/TRBJ rearrangement plots, CDR3 size and DJ length profiles, and Simpson's diversity index. The most abundant DNA sequence in the deep sequencing data was defined as the immunodominant clone. CDR3 amino acid sequences were checked for sharing across subjects and were also compared against the VDJdb database and published repertoires. TCRdb trimmed the raw reads at Q25, called clones with MiXCR and kept productive beta chains. Rows are combined by CDR3 protein, so each entry shows the most common genes and DNA. In this record, the V and J calls reflect TCRdb's handling and not the investigators' own analysis. The sample has a few hundred thousand distinct CDR3 sequences on record, about a third of them singletons. Clones ranked in the top ten supply roughly 0.8% of the sample.

This clonotype was observed at least ten times. What this receptor recognizes is not known. Per-nucleotide qualities are absent, and no much larger clonotype sits a single base away. Patients chosen for sequencing had shown expansion of CD8+CD57+ cells by flow cytometry. All patients had severe acquired aplastic anemia diagnosed by International Study of Aplastic Anemia and Agranulocytosis and Camitta criteria. No therapy had been received by the patients at the time of blood sampling. In the study, sorted CD4+ and CD8+ blood T cells from patients with severe aplastic anemia and from healthy subjects underwent deep sequencing of TCR repertoires. Patients were enrolled in the USA under clinicaltrials.gov protocols 00001620, 01623167, 00001397, 00071045, 00081523 and 00961064. Ficoll-Paque density gradient centrifugation was used to isolate peripheral blood mononuclear cells. Before DNA extraction, CD4+ and CD8+ T cells were sorted by FACS or by magnetic beads.

The germline V gene encodes CDR1 SGHTA and CDR2 FQGNSA. The germline ends are 9 bases apart after V is trimmed by 2 bases and J by 8 bases. The CDR3 runs 12 amino acids, cysteine and phenylalanine included. Of all the DNA, just the CDR3 is kept, 36 bases in frame from base 1. This receptor chain uses TRBV7-2 and TRBJ1-1, with an unclear D gene assignment. The sequence derives from a human donor with aplastic anemia. Sequenced sample: sorted CD4+, CD8+, or CD8+CD57+ T cells (not recorded which) from PBMCs. CDR3 sequence: CASSLFGEEAFF. The DNA sequence is as follows: TGTGCCAGCAGCTTATTCGGGGAGGAAGCTTTCTTT.